This T cell receptor beta chain was recovered during a study of blood T cell repertoires in COVID-19. Study as a whole: Nucleic acid was either cDNA or gDNA, and it came from T cells, B-cell-depleted T cells, or PBMCs.

Clones were read by immunoSEQ multiplex PCR, and TCRdb kept only the in-frame ones, dropping some. The sample consists of about 64,000 clones, roughly 78% of them appearing once. The CDR3 loop spans 14 amino acids. The germline V gene has CDR1 SGHAT and CDR2 FQNNGV. The V end was cut by 2 bases, the J end by 3 bases, with 11 bases between. Seattle enrolled patients during active infection and tracked them longitudinally. The sample consisted of peripheral blood. The origin of this receptor is a man in his 60s with COVID-19, enrolled during active disease. This sequence joins TRBV11-2 and TRBJ2-7; D possibly corresponds to TRBD1 (6 bases). The CDR3 protein is CASSLSPGVYEQYF. The CDR3 DNA sequence: TGTGCCAGCAGCTTAAGTCCAGGGGTCTACGAGCAGTACTTC.